This T cell receptor beta chain was identified in a study of OX40 agonist ivuxolimab in advanced cancers. Overall study findings and caveats: CD8+ T cells showed, on average, more clonal expansion than CD4+ cells. Clonal expansion was seen in CD4+ and CD8+ blood T cells by week 6 at 0.1 to 3.0 mg/kg.

Note on this clone: Its matching antigen is unknown.

Patients who had autoimmune disease history or got systemic immunosuppression were left out. Germline CDR1 is MGHRA and CDR2 is YSYEKL. The CDR3 is 13 amino acids. J gave up 3 bases and V 4 bases, and 1 base lay outside the gene matches. Sequencing was performed with immunoSEQ multiplex PCR; in TCRdb, only in-frame clones are kept and a portion is missing. The sample lists 65,000 to 95,000 clones, roughly 90% occurring once. Specimen: CD4+ or CD8+ T cells sorted from blood, collected in a trial of the OX40 agonist ivuxolimab. The receptor comes from an adult with an advanced solid tumor such as melanoma, head and neck, liver or kidney cancer. The V call is TRBV4-1, the J call TRBJ2-5; TRBD2 matches 8 bases. The CDR3 spells CASSRSGEETQYF. The CDR3 nucleotides read TGCGCCAGCAGCCGTAGCGGGGAAGAGACCCAGTACTTC.